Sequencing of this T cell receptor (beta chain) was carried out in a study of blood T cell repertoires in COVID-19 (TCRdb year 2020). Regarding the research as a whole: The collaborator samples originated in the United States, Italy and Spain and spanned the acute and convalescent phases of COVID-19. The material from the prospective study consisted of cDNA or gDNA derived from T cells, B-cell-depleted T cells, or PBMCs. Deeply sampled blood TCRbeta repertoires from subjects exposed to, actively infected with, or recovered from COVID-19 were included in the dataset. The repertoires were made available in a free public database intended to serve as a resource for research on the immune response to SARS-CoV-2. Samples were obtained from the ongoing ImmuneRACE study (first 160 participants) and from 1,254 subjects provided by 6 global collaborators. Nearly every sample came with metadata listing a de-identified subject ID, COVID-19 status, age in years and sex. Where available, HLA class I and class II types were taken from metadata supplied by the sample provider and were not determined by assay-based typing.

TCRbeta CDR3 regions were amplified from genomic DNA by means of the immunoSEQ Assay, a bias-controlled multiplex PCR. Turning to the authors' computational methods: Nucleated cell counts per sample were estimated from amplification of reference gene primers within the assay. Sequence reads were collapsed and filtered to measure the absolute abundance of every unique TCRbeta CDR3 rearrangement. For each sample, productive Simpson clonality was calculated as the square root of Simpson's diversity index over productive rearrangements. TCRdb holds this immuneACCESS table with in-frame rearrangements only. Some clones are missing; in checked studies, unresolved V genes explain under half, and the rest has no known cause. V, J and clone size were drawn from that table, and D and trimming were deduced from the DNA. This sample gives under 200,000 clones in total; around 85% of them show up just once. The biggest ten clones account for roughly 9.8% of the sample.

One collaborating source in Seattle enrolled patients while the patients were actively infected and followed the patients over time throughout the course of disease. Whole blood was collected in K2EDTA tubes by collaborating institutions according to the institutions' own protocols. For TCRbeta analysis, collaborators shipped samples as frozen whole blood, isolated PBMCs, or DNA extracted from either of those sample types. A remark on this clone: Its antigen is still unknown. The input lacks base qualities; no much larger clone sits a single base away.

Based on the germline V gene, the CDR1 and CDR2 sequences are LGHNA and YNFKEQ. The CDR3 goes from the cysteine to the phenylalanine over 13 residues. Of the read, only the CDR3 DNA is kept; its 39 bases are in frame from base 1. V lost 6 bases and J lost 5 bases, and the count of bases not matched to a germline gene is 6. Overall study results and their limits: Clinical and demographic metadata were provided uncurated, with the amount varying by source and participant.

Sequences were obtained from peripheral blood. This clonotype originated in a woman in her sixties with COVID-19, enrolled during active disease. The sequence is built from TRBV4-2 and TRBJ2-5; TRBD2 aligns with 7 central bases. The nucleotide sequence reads TGTGCCAGCAGTCCCCGCGGGAGTGAGACCCAGTACTTC. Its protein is CASSPRGSETQYF.